A selection of T cell receptor beta chains follows, all from one sample in a study of Ad26.COV2.S vaccination and SARS-CoV-2 variants. Profiling relied on immunoSEQ multiplex PCR, and the TCRdb table lists in-frame clones only, not all of them. The data contain over 110,000 clones, about nine tenths of them singletons. The input for sequencing was peripheral blood, taken after recovery from COVID-19. The receptors derive from a human donor who had recovered from COVID-19. Both conserved end residues are part of each CDR3. The order of the fields is V gene, clone size, J gene, D gene, CDR3 DNA, CDR3 protein. The D gene is left open where the match is weak. Clone size appears in some rows only: once, few, many, or a class for an expanded clone.

v_gene: TRBV7-2; abundance: -; j_gene: TRBJ1-4; d_gene: -; CDR3nt: TGTGCCAGCAGCTTAGAGGCCCAGGGTGAAAAACTGTTTTTT; CDR3aa: CASSLEAQGEKLFF
v_gene: TRBV5-1; abundance: -; j_gene: TRBJ2-5; d_gene: -; CDR3nt: TGCGCCAGCAGAGACGTCGAGACCCAGTACTTC; CDR3aa: CASRDVETQYF
v_gene: TRBV12-3/TRBV12-4; abundance: -; j_gene: TRBJ2-3; d_gene: -; CDR3nt: TGTGCCAGCAGATCTAGAGATACGCAGTATTTT; CDR3aa: CASRSRDTQYF
v_gene: TRBV19; abundance: -; j_gene: TRBJ2-7; d_gene: TRBD1; CDR3nt: TGTGCCAGTAGCGCCCGTGGACAGGGGGCCTGCGAGCAGTACTTC; CDR3aa: CASSARGQGACEQYF
v_gene: TRBV9; abundance: -; j_gene: TRBJ2-7; d_gene: TRBD2; CDR3nt: TGTGCCAGCAGCGTAGACAGCGGGGGGTCCTACGAGCAGTACTTC; CDR3aa: CASSVDSGGSYEQYF
v_gene: TRBV11-3; abundance: -; j_gene: TRBJ2-2; d_gene: -; CDR3nt: TGTGCCAGCAGCCCCCCCGGGCACACCGGGGAGCTGTTTTTT; CDR3aa: CASSPPGHTGELFF
v_gene: TRBV11-2; abundance: -; j_gene: TRBJ2-5; d_gene: TRBD2; CDR3nt: TGTGCCAGCAGCCCGACTAGCCCGGGGCAAGAGACCCAGTACTTC; CDR3aa: CASSPTSPGQETQYF
v_gene: TRBV7-2; abundance: -; j_gene: TRBJ1-4; d_gene: -; CDR3nt: TGTGCCAGCAGCTTAGACCCAGGGACCGCTAATGAAAAACTGTTTTTT; CDR3aa: CASSLDPGTANEKLFF
v_gene: TRBV2; abundance: -; j_gene: TRBJ2-4; d_gene: -; CDR3nt: TGTGCCAGCAAACAGGTCTTCCTTGGCATTCAGTACTTC; CDR3aa: CASKQVFLGIQYF
v_gene: TRBV7-8; abundance: -; j_gene: TRBJ1-5; d_gene: TRBD1; CDR3nt: TGTGCCAGCCGCCCGACAGGGGGAGCTGGTAGCAATCAGCCCCAGCATTTT; CDR3aa: CASRPTGGAGSNQPQHF
v_gene: TRBV28; abundance: -; j_gene: TRBJ2-2; d_gene: -; CDR3nt: TGTGCCAGCAGGGAACTAGGTGCCGGGGAGCTGTTTTTT; CDR3aa: CASRELGAGELFF
v_gene: TRBV30; abundance: once; j_gene: TRBJ2-1; d_gene: -; CDR3nt: TGTGCCTGGAGTAGCTCCTACAATGAGCAGTTCTTC; CDR3aa: CAWSSSYNEQFF
v_gene: TRBV9; abundance: once; j_gene: TRBJ2-3; d_gene: -; CDR3nt: TGTGCCAGCAGCGGACGCGGCCTGGGCGACACAGATACGCAGTATTTT; CDR3aa: CASSGRGLGDTDTQYF
v_gene: TRBV24-1; abundance: -; j_gene: TRBJ2-1; d_gene: -; CDR3nt: TGTGCCACCAGTGTGACTGGTCTGGAGAATGAGCAGTTCTTC; CDR3aa: CATSVTGLENEQFF
v_gene: TRBV18; abundance: -; j_gene: TRBJ2-7; d_gene: -; CDR3nt: TGTGCCAGCTCACCTATCCCCGCGTGGGACGAGCAGTACTTC; CDR3aa: CASSPIPAWDEQYF
v_gene: TRBV6-2/TRBV6-3; abundance: -; j_gene: TRBJ2-7; d_gene: TRBD1; CDR3nt: TGTGCCAGCAGTTATGACAGGGGATACGAGCAGTACTTC; CDR3aa: CASSYDRGYEQYF
v_gene: TRBV5-1; abundance: -; j_gene: TRBJ2-7; d_gene: TRBD1; CDR3nt: TGCGCCAGCAGCACAGGGACAGGAACCTACGAGCAGTACTTC; CDR3aa: CASSTGTGTYEQYF
v_gene: TRBV4-3; abundance: -; j_gene: TRBJ2-7; d_gene: -; CDR3nt: TGCGCCAGCAGCCAAGATAGTCTGTCCTACGAGCAGTACTTC; CDR3aa: CASSQDSLSYEQYF
v_gene: TRBV9; abundance: -; j_gene: TRBJ2-7; d_gene: TRBD2; CDR3nt: TGTGCCAGCAGCGAAAGGACTAGCGCCATGTCCGAGCAGTACTTC; CDR3aa: CASSERTSAMSEQYF
v_gene: TRBV25-1; abundance: -; j_gene: TRBJ2-3; d_gene: TRBD1; CDR3nt: TGTGCCAGCGATCCAGGGGGCGAGGATACGCAGTATTTT; CDR3aa: CASDPGGEDTQYF
v_gene: TRBV9; abundance: -; j_gene: TRBJ1-2; d_gene: -; CDR3nt: TGTGCCAGCAGCGGGACGGATTCTAACTATGGCTACACCTTC; CDR3aa: CASSGTDSNYGYTF
v_gene: TRBV27; abundance: -; j_gene: TRBJ2-5; d_gene: -; CDR3nt: TGTGCCAGCAGTTTATTCGGGACGGAGGGAGAGACCCAGTACTTC; CDR3aa: CASSLFGTEGETQYF
v_gene: TRBV6-2/TRBV6-3; abundance: -; j_gene: TRBJ2-3; d_gene: TRBD2; CDR3nt: TGTGCCAGCAGTGGCCCTCGGGGGGGCCTTGCAGGTACGCAGTATTTT; CDR3aa: CASSGPRGGLAGTQYF
v_gene: TRBV5-6; abundance: -; j_gene: TRBJ2-1; d_gene: TRBD2; CDR3nt: TGTGCCAGCAGCTTCGTGTGGGTCGCGGGGGGGCGAAATGAGCAGTTCTTC; CDR3aa: CASSFVWVAGGRNEQFF
v_gene: TRBV28; abundance: -; j_gene: TRBJ1-6; d_gene: -; CDR3nt: TGTGCCAGCAGTCCCCAACCTAGCGGGACTAATTCACCCCTCCACTTT; CDR3aa: CASSPQPSGTNSPLHF
v_gene: TRBV10-3; abundance: -; j_gene: TRBJ1-2; d_gene: -; CDR3nt: TGTGCCATCAGTGTCGGGGTAAACTATGGCTACACCTTC; CDR3aa: CAISVGVNYGYTF
v_gene: TRBV6-5; abundance: -; j_gene: TRBJ1-1; d_gene: -; CDR3nt: TGTGCCAGCAGTTACGGGGCTGGCACTGAAGCTTTCTTT; CDR3aa: CASSYGAGTEAFF
v_gene: TRBV6-5; abundance: -; j_gene: TRBJ1-5; d_gene: -; CDR3nt: TGTGCCAGCATCCTAGACGGTCGCAATCAGCCCCAGCATTTT; CDR3aa: CASILDGRNQPQHF
v_gene: TRBV4-3; abundance: once; j_gene: TRBJ1-6; d_gene: -; CDR3nt: TGCGCCAGCAGCCAGAGACCGGGGGAATATTCACCCCTCCACTTT; CDR3aa: CASSQRPGEYSPLHF
v_gene: TRBV5-6; abundance: once; j_gene: TRBJ2-5; d_gene: TRBD2; CDR3nt: TGTGCCAGCAGCTCTTGGCGGGGGGTGGGAGAGACCCAGTACTTC; CDR3aa: CASSSWRGVGETQYF
v_gene: TRBV9; abundance: -; j_gene: TRBJ2-3; d_gene: TRBD2; CDR3nt: TGTGCCAGCAGCGTAGTCCCAGCGGGGGCCCAGCGAACGCAGTATTTT; CDR3aa: CASSVVPAGAQRTQYF
v_gene: TRBV18; abundance: -; j_gene: TRBJ1-1; d_gene: -; CDR3nt: TGTGCCAGCTCACCAGGACGGATGAACACTGAAGCTTTCTTT; CDR3aa: CASSPGRMNTEAFF
v_gene: TRBV28; abundance: -; j_gene: TRBJ2-5; d_gene: TRBD2; CDR3nt: TGTGCCAGCAGGTTCATCGGGGGGGCGAGAGAGGAGACCCAGTACTTC; CDR3aa: CASRFIGGAREETQYF
v_gene: TRBV3-1/TRBV3-2; abundance: -; j_gene: TRBJ2-3; d_gene: -; CDR3nt: TGTGCCAGCAGCCAAGGGGGGGGCACAGATACGCAGTATTTT; CDR3aa: CASSQGGGTDTQYF
v_gene: TRBV28; abundance: -; j_gene: TRBJ1-1; d_gene: TRBD1; CDR3nt: TGTGCCAGCAGTTGGGGGACAGACTTGAACACTGAAGCTTTCTTT; CDR3aa: CASSWGTDLNTEAFF
v_gene: TRBV5-1; abundance: -; j_gene: TRBJ2-1; d_gene: -; CDR3nt: TGCGCCAGCAGCTTGGGGACACTAGCCTCATACTACAATGAGCAGTTCTTC; CDR3aa: CASSLGTLASYYNEQFF
v_gene: TRBV18; abundance: -; j_gene: TRBJ2-5; d_gene: -; CDR3nt: TGTGCCAGCTCACCTTACGGAGAGACCCAGTACTTC; CDR3aa: CASSPYGETQYF
v_gene: TRBV6-2/TRBV6-3; abundance: -; j_gene: TRBJ1-2; d_gene: -; CDR3nt: TGTGCCAGCAGTTACTCGCTTGGTAACTATGGCTACACCTTC; CDR3aa: CASSYSLGNYGYTF
v_gene: TRBV7-6; abundance: -; j_gene: TRBJ2-6; d_gene: TRBD1; CDR3nt: TGTGCCAGCAGCACTGGGACAGGGAAAGCCAACGTCCTGACTTTC; CDR3aa: CASSTGTGKANVLTF
v_gene: TRBV6-5; abundance: -; j_gene: TRBJ2-3; d_gene: TRBD1; CDR3nt: TGTGCCAGCAGAGGACAGGGAAGCACAGATACGCAGTATTTT; CDR3aa: CASRGQGSTDTQYF
v_gene: TRBV6-1; abundance: -; j_gene: TRBJ1-5; d_gene: -; CDR3nt: TGTGCCAGCAGTGAAGCGGCGCGTCAGCCCCAGCATTTT; CDR3aa: CASSEAARQPQHF
v_gene: TRBV7-8; abundance: -; j_gene: TRBJ2-3; d_gene: -; CDR3nt: TGTGCCAGCAGCCCAAGAATAGGTAGGGGCGATAATACGCAGTATTTT; CDR3aa: CASSPRIGRGDNTQYF
v_gene: TRBV5-4; abundance: -; j_gene: TRBJ1-2; d_gene: -; CDR3nt: TGTGCCAGCAGCTTGTTTGGCTATGGCTACACCTTC; CDR3aa: CASSLFGYGYTF
v_gene: TRBV28; abundance: -; j_gene: TRBJ1-2; d_gene: -; CDR3nt: TGTGCCAGCAGCCCAAGACCTTATGGCTACACCTTC; CDR3aa: CASSPRPYGYTF
v_gene: TRBV18; abundance: -; j_gene: TRBJ1-2; d_gene: -; CDR3nt: TGTGCCAGCTCCGCTTACGTCGTGGCCGGCTACACCTTC; CDR3aa: CASSAYVVAGYTF
v_gene: TRBV18; abundance: -; j_gene: TRBJ2-6; d_gene: -; CDR3nt: TGTGCCAGCTCACCACGGGTTTCAGAGGCTGGGGCCAACGTCCTGACTTTC; CDR3aa: CASSPRVSEAGANVLTF
v_gene: TRBV4-3; abundance: -; j_gene: TRBJ1-4; d_gene: -; CDR3nt: TGCGCCAGCAGCCAAGGGGACCTACTCCCTAATGAAAAACTGTTTTTT; CDR3aa: CASSQGDLLPNEKLFF
v_gene: TRBV10-2; abundance: -; j_gene: TRBJ2-7; d_gene: -; CDR3nt: TGCGCCAGCAGTGACGGCTACGAGCAGTACTTC; CDR3aa: CASSDGYEQYF
v_gene: TRBV7-2; abundance: -; j_gene: TRBJ2-3; d_gene: TRBD2; CDR3nt: TGTGCCAGCAGCTTGACTAGCGGGGGGTGGATAGATACGCAGTATTTT; CDR3aa: CASSLTSGGWIDTQYF
v_gene: TRBV5-4; abundance: -; j_gene: TRBJ1-6; d_gene: -; CDR3nt: TGTGCCAGCAGTAGTGACCCCTATAATTCACCCCTCCACTTT; CDR3aa: CASSSDPYNSPLHF
v_gene: TRBV3-1/TRBV3-2; abundance: -; j_gene: TRBJ1-6; d_gene: -; CDR3nt: TGTGCCAGATGGGGGGGGGCAAATTCACCCCTCCACTTT; CDR3aa: CARWGGANSPLHF
v_gene: TRBV7-2; abundance: -; j_gene: TRBJ1-2; d_gene: -; CDR3nt: TGTGCCAGCAGAAGGGGGAACAGTGACAACTATGGCTACACCTTC; CDR3aa: CASRRGNSDNYGYTF
v_gene: TRBV7-2; abundance: -; j_gene: TRBJ2-3; d_gene: -; CDR3nt: TGTGCCAGCAGCGCCACGACAGATACGCAGTATTTT; CDR3aa: CASSATTDTQYF
v_gene: TRBV6-6; abundance: few; j_gene: TRBJ1-3; d_gene: -; CDR3nt: TGTGCCAGCAGAACGGGACGGCCTGACTCTGGAAACACCATATATTTT; CDR3aa: CASRTGRPDSGNTIYF